The 29 T cell receptor beta chains listed next were all sequenced from one sample in a study of blood T cell repertoires in COVID-19. Generated by immunoSEQ multiplex PCR, the TCRdb table keeps only in-frame clones and is missing some. The sample shows under 300,000 clones, about 88% of them seen only once. Sequenced material: peripheral blood. The receptor set was obtained from a woman aged 40 to 49 who had recovered from COVID-19.

The genes are TRBV5-1 and TRBJ2-1; D perhaps matches TRBD1 (6 bases). Between the trimmed V and J ends, which lost 5 bases and 0 bases, there was a span of 15 bases. Looked up from germline, CDR1 is SGHRS and CDR2 is YFSETQ. The CDR3 length is 16 residues. Here the CDR3 reads CASRSNTGTSYNEQFF. The CDR3 DNA reads TGCGCCAGCAGATCCAATACAGGGACCTCCTACAATGAGCAGTTCTTC.

The V call is TRBV4-1, the J call TRBJ2-7, with 8 bases that match TRBD1. After removal of 2 bases from V and 3 bases from J, the junction contained 12 bases not matched to a gene. Germline-derived CDR1 and CDR2 are MGHRA and YSYEKL. The CDR3 has 17 residues. The CDR3 DNA reads TGCGCCAGCAGCCAAAGTGGACAGGGCCAAGTCTACTACGAGCAGTACTTC. This gives the protein CASSQSGQGQVYYEQYF.

The chain employs TRBV9 and TRBJ1-4, with D uncertain. CDR1 and CDR2 (germline): SGDLS, YYNGEE. V dropped 0 bases and J dropped 8 bases, with 8 bases sitting between them. This CDR3 spans 13 amino acids. CDR3 region: CASSVGPREKLFF. Here the CDR3 DNA reads TGTGCCAGCAGCGTAGGTCCCAGGGAAAAACTGTTTTTT.

This sequence joins TRBV7-2 and TRBJ2-2; D possibly corresponds to TRBD2 (6 bases). The V and J ends lost 3 bases and 1 base respectively, with 12 bases between them. CDR1 is SGHTA and CDR2 is FQGNSA in the germline V gene. The CDR3 is made up of 16 amino acids. CDR3 sequence: CASSFPRGVNTGELFF. Here the CDR3 DNA reads TGTGCCAGCAGCTTTCCCCGCGGGGTGAACACCGGGGAGCTGTTTTTT.

The rearrangement joins TRBV5-1 to TRBJ2-7, with D possibly matching TRBD1 (5 bases). This CDR3 spans 14 amino acids. Germline V gene lookup returns CDR1 SGHRS and CDR2 YFSETQ. With 0 bases removed from V and 3 bases from J, the gap between germline ends came to 10 bases. As DNA, the CDR3 is TGCGCCAGCAGCTTGGTGGGCAGGGACTACGAGCAGTACTTC. Protein product: CASSLVGRDYEQYF. The entire variable domain, with the rest obtained from reference TRBV5-1 and TRBJ2-7, is as follows: KAGVTQTPRYLIKTRGQQVTLSCSPISGHRSVSWYQQTPGQGLQFLFEYFSETQRNKGNFPGRFSGRQFSNSRSEMNVSTLELGDSALYLCASSLVGRDYEQYFGPGTRLTVT.

The chain recombines TRBV19 with TRBJ2-6, with 9 positions matching TRBD1. J gave up 4 bases and V 7 bases, and 11 bases lay outside the gene matches. Looked up from germline, CDR1 is LNHDA and CDR2 is SQIVND (reference sequence). The CDR3 runs to 17 residues. CDR3 loop: CASTRTGAVTGANVLTF. The CDR3 region has the DNA TGTGCCAGTACCCGGACAGGGGCGGTAACAGGGGCCAACGTCCTGACTTTC.

V usage is TRBV5-4 and J usage is TRBJ2-3, with D uncertain. Trimming removed 4 bases from V and 6 bases from J, with 12 bases in between. The CDR3 runs 13 residues. Germline loops: CDR1 SGHNT, CDR2 YYREEE (reference sequence). The CDR3: CASSQDSADTQYF. CDR3 coding DNA: TGTGCCAGCAGCCAAGACTCCGCGGATACGCAGTATTTT.

The V and J genes are TRBV24-1 and TRBJ2-6, with a possible D match to TRBD1 (6 bases). CDR1 is KGHDR, CDR2 SFDVKD, per germline. There are 18 residues in the CDR3. Trimming left V 4 bases short and J 0 bases short, with 15 bases between. The CDR3 DNA reads as TGTGCCACCAGTGAGTTCCGGGACAACCCCTCTGGGGCCAACGTCCTGACTTTC. Protein product: CATSEFRDNPSGANVLTF.

V usage is TRBV3-1 (or the pseudogene TRBV3-2) and J usage is TRBJ1-5; D is perhaps TRBD1 (6 bases). The CDR3 loop spans 14 amino acids. Trimming stripped 6 bases from V and 2 bases from J, with 11 bases between. Germline CDR1 and CDR2: LGHDT and YNNKEL (reference sequence). The CDR3 DNA reads as TGTGCCAGCAGTCAGGACAGCCGCAATCAGCCCCAGCATTTT. Translation gives CASSQDSRNQPQHF.

This chain uses TRBV2 with TRBJ1-5; D perhaps matches TRBD1 (5 bases). In germline, CDR1 is SNHLY, CDR2 FYNNEI. V was pared by 2 bases and J by 1 base, with 12 bases between. This CDR3 has 16 amino acids. CDR3 nucleotide sequence: TGTGCCAGCAGTGAATGGGGGGAACTGAGCAATCAGCCCCAGCATTTT. Translated, it gives CASSEWGELSNQPQHF.

Only one count was recorded for this clone. The rearrangement uses TRBV9 and TRBJ2-5, with TRBD2 identical over 8 bases. The CDR3 is 15 amino acids. V shed 0 bases and J 4 bases; nucleotides not matched to a gene: 5. From germline, CDR1 is SGDLS and CDR2 YYNGEE. The CDR3 sequence is CASSVAGGGLETQYF. CDR3 sequence (DNA): TGTGCCAGCAGCGTAGCGGGGGGGGGCCTAGAGACCCAGTACTTC.

The V and J genes are TRBV27 and TRBJ2-7; TRBD1 agrees at 8 bases. This CDR3 contains 14 residues. In germline, CDR1 is MNHEY, CDR2 SMNVEV (reference sequence). With 3 bases clipped from V and 7 bases from J, the junction kept 8 bases outside the gene matches. CDR3 sequence (DNA): TGTGCCAGCAGTTTGGTGCAGGGGGCGGTAGAGCAGTACTTC. This codes for CASSLVQGAVEQYF.

This chain links TRBV14 with TRBJ2-1; D is ambiguous. The CDR3 has 16 amino acids. Trimming took off 0 bases at V and 0 bases at J, with 9 bases between the two ends. Per germline, CDR1 SGHDN and CDR2 FVKESK. As DNA, the CDR3 is TGTGCCAGCAGCCAAGATCCCAGTAACTCCTACAATGAGCAGTTCTTC. Translation: CASSQDPSNSYNEQFF.

The V gene is TRBV7-2, the J gene TRBJ2-1; the match to TRBD2 covers 9 bases. In germline, CDR1 is SGHTA, CDR2 FQGNSA. J gave up 5 bases and V 2 bases, and 7 bases lay outside the gene matches. The CDR3 runs 16 residues. CDR3 region: CASSLRGSGRNNEQFF. CDR3 nucleotide sequence: TGTGCCAGCAGCTTAAGGGGGAGCGGGAGGAACAATGAGCAGTTCTTC.

V is TRBV28 and J is TRBJ2-1; D is possibly TRBD2 (7 bases). This CDR3 is built from 11 residues. Germline V CDR1 and CDR2: MDHEN, SYDVKM. V was cut by 6 bases and J by 12 bases, with 12 bases left in between. The CDR3 sequence is CASRSGGTQFF. Here the CDR3 DNA reads TGTGCCAGCAGGTCGGGGGGCACGCAGTTCTTC.

This chain joins TRBV7-2 and TRBJ2-1, with unresolved D. Germline CDR1 SGHTA, CDR2 FQGNSA. The CDR3 has 15 residues. V was shortened by 5 bases and J by 0 bases, with 11 bases between the two germline ends. The CDR3 sequence: CASSPDWSSYNEQFF. Here the CDR3 DNA reads TGTGCCAGCAGCCCTGACTGGAGCTCCTACAATGAGCAGTTCTTC. The full variable domain, rest sourced from reference TRBV7-2 and TRBJ2-1, is GAGVSQSPSNKVTEKGKDVELRCDPISGHTALYWYRQSLGQGLEFLIYFQGNSAPDKSGLPSDRFSAERTGGSVSTLTIQRTQQEDSAVYLCASSPDWSSYNEQFFGPGTRLTVL.

This chain joins TRBV21-1 and TRBJ2-1; the listed D gene, TRBD2, was not tested against the DNA. TRBV21-1 is a known pseudogene. The CDR3 loop spans 16 amino acids. The CDR3, as DNA: TGTGCCAGCAGCAAACCTCCGAGGGGGGGCCGCAATGAGCAGTTCTTC. Translating gives CASSKPPRGGRNEQFF.

The chain recombines TRBV9 with TRBJ2-1, with 10 bases aligning to TRBD2. The CDR3 extends over 15 amino acids. Germline loops: CDR1 SGDLS, CDR2 YYNGEE. Trimming took 4 bases from V and 3 from J; bases not matched to a gene: 4. The CDR3 coding sequence is TGTGCCAGCAGCATGAGCGGGGGGGTCTACAATGAGCAGTTCTTC. It is translated as CASSMSGGVYNEQFF.

V and J are TRBV6-2 or TRBV6-3 and TRBJ2-6; unclear D gene. Germline V lookup: CDR1 MNHEY, CDR2 SVGEGT. The V gene lost 2 bases and the J gene lost 4 bases, with 12 bases spanning the gap. This CDR3 contains 16 residues. CDR3 nucleotide sequence: TGTGCCAGCAGTTACCCTCCTTATTTCGGGGCCAACGTCCTGACTTTC. It is translated as CASSYPPYFGANVLTF.

This clone was recorded once. The chain couples TRBV6-2 or TRBV6-3 to TRBJ2-5; no clear D gene. This CDR3 contains 14 residues. The ends were cut back, 0 bases at V and 5 bases at J, with 10 bases in the middle. CDR1 is MNHEY and CDR2 is SVGEGT in the germline V gene. The chain's CDR3 is CASSYSKTRETQYF. CDR3 nucleotide sequence: TGTGCCAGCAGTTACTCGAAGACACGCGAGACCCAGTACTTC.

The chain recombines TRBV11-2 with TRBJ1-1, with 7 positions matching TRBD1. This CDR3 has 14 amino acids. CDR1 SGHAT and CDR2 FQNNGV come from the germline V gene. The ends lost 4 bases at V and 1 base at J; junction bases unmatched: 3. The CDR3 loop is CASSWGDRNTEAFF. CDR3 bases: TGTGCCAGCAGCTGGGGGGACAGGAACACTGAAGCTTTCTTT.

V gene TRBV10-1 combines with J gene TRBJ2-7; weak D call: TRBD1 (5 bases). The germline CDR1 and CDR2 sequences are WNHNN and SYGVQD (reference sequence). The V end was cut by 7 bases, the J end by 0 bases, with 19 bases between. The CDR3 contains 16 residues. The CDR3 nucleotides read TGCGCCAGCATTAAGAGCCCTGACAGACGCTCCTACGAGCAGTACTTC. It yields the protein CASIKSPDRRSYEQYF.

The V and J genes are TRBV6-5 and TRBJ1-5; the match to TRBD1 covers 11 bases. The length of the CDR3 is 15 residues. J lost 4 bases, V lost 6 bases, and 5 bases had no gene match. Germline values: CDR1 MNHEY, CDR2 SVGAGI. CDR3 nucleotides: TGTGCCAGCAGCAGGGACAGGGGGGATAATCAGCCCCAGCATTTT. This encodes CASSRDRGDNQPQHF.

The chain employs TRBV11-3 and TRBJ1-1; a weak D match, TRBD1 (5 bases). Germline CDR1 and CDR2: SGHNT and YENEEA. The CDR3 contains 16 residues. Between the trimmed V and J ends, which lost 4 bases and 5 bases, there was a span of 20 bases. CDR3 DNA sequence: TGTGCCAGCAGCTCTACGGACATTAACTTGAGGACTGAAGCTTTCTTT. Protein: CASSSTDINLRTEAFF.

The chain recombines TRBV7-6 with TRBJ1-5; D gene unclear. CDR1 is SGHVS, CDR2 FNYEAQ, per germline. Trimming cost V 1 base and J 6 bases, with 10 bases left between them. The CDR3 loop spans 14 amino acids. CDR3 region: CASSLVEGSQPQHF. The CDR3 region has the DNA TGTGCCAGCAGCTTAGTTGAGGGAAGTCAGCCCCAGCATTTT. The complete variable domain, with remaining parts taken from reference TRBV7-6 and TRBJ1-5, reads GAGVSQSPRYKVTKRGQDVALRCDPISGHVSLYWYRQALGQGPEFLTYFNYEAQQDKSGLPNDRFSAERPEGSISTLTIQRTEQRDSAMYRCASSLVEGSQPQHFGDGTRLSIL.

This clone is classed as medium-sized (0.01 to 0.1%). The chain is built from TRBV10-1 and TRBJ2-4, with TRBD1 identical over 12 bases. CDR3 length equals 20 residues. The trim removed 6 bases at V and 0 bases at J, leaving 15 bases unmatched. The germline gives CDR1 WNHNN, CDR2 SYGVQD (reference sequence). CDR3 nucleotide sequence: TGCGCCAGCAGGCCTCCGGGACAGGGGGCGGGGGGACCAGCCAAAAACATTCAGTACTTC. Translating gives CASRPPGQGAGGPAKNIQYF.

This chain's CDR3 is CPLNASEEREGNEQFF. The DNA of the CDR3 is TGTCCTCTCAATGCCAGCGAAGAGCGGGAGGGCAATGAGCAGTTCTTC. The rearrangement joins TRBV27 to TRBJ2-1, with 10 bases matching TRBD2. CDR3 length: 16 amino acids. Germline lookup yields CDR1 MNHEY and CDR2 SMNVEV (reference sequence).

The chain recombines TRBV5-1 with TRBJ2-5; D might be TRBD2 (5 bases). The CDR3 length is 14 residues. The V and J ends lost 5 bases and 2 bases respectively, with 13 bases between them. Germline V CDR1 and CDR2: SGHRS, YFSETQ. CDR3 coding DNA: TGCGCCAGCAGAAATGTCAGGACTCAAGAGACCCAGTACTTC. Protein product: CASRNVRTQETQYF. Full variable domain (outside the CDR3, taken from reference TRBV5-1 and TRBJ2-5): KAGVTQTPRYLIKTRGQQVTLSCSPISGHRSVSWYQQTPGQGLQFLFEYFSETQRNKGNFPGRFSGRQFSNSRSEMNVSTLELGDSALYLCASRNVRTQETQYFGPGTRLLVL.

The chain recombines TRBV5-1 with TRBJ1-3, with 7 bases that match TRBD1. The CDR3 runs 15 residues. Germline values: CDR1 SGHRS, CDR2 YFSETQ. Unmatched junction bases numbered 4, after V lost 0 bases and J lost 4 bases. As DNA, the CDR3 is TGCGCCAGCAGCTTGGACCCGGGACAGGGAAACACCATATATTTT. The encoded protein is CASSLDPGQGNTIYF.